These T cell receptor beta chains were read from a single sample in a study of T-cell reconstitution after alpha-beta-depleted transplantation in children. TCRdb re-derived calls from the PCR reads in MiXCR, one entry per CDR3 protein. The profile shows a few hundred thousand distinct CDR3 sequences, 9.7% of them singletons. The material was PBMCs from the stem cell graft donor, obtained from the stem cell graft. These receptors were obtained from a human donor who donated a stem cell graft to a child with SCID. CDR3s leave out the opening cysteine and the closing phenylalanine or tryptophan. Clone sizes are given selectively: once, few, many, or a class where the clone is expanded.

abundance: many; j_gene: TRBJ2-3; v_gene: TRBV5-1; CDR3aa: ASSLVQGENTQY
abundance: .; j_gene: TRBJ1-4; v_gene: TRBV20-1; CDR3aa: SARAWGGDEKLF
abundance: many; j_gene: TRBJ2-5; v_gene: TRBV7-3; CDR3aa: ASSFGRGGVWQETQY
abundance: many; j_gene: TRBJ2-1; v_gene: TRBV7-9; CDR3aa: ASSLAPSSYNEQF
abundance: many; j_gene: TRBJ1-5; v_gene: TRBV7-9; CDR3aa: ASSSSVGQPQH
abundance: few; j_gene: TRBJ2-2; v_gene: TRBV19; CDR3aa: AIGTGRAFANTGELF
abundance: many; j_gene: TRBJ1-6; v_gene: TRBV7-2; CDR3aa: ASSPSNSPLH
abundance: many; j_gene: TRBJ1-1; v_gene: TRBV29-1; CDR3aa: SVVPGSNMNTEAF
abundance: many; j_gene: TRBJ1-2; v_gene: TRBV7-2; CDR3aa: ASSLYSGREVT
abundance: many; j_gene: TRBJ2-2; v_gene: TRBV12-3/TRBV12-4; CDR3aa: ASRAAGELF
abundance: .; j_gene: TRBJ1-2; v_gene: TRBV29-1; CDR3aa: SVVSDYGYT
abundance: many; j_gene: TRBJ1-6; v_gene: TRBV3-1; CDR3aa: ASSAQSSYNSPLH
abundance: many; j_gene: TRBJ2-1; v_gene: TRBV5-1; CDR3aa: ASSLAGPDNEQF
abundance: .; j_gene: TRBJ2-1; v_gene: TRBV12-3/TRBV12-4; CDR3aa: ASSPGQRHNEQF
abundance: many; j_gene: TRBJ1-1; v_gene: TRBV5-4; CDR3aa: ASSYMGGDTEAF
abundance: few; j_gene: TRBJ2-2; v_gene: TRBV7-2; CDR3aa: ASSLENSGAGELF
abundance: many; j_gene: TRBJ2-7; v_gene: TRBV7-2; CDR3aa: ASSTIAGPPYEQY
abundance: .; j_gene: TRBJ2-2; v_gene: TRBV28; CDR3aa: ASSGRGGANTGELF
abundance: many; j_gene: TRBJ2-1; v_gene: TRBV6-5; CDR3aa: ASSFFFRQAEQF
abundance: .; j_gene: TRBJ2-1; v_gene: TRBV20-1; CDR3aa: SPRDEAAQSSYNEQF
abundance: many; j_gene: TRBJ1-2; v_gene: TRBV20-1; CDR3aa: SARDWAGIVGYT
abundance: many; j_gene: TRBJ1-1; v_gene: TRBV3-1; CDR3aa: ASNKRDRANTEAF
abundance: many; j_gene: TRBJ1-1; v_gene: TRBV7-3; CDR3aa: ASSLTRDREAF
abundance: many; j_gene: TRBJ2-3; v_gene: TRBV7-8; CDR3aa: ASSPLAHIERGRSTDTQY
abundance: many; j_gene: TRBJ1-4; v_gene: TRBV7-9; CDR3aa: ASSLAFEKLF
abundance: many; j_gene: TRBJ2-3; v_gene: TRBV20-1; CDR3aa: SAGTSTDTQY
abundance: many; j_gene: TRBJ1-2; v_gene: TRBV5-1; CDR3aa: ASSFLGPPNGYT
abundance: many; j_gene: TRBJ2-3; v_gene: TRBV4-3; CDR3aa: ASSPTGPTDTQY
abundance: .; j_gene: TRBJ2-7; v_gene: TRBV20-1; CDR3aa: SALPRGEPYELY
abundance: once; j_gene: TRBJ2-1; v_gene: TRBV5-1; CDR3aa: ASSLNLGYNEQF
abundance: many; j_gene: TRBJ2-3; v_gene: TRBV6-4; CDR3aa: ASSVGTSGTDTQY
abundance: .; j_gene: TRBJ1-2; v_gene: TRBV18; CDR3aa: ASSPPDRNGYT
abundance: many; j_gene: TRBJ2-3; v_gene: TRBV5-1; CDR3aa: ASTRTTGGDTQY
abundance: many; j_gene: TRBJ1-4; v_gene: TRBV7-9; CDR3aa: ASSLAGTEKLF
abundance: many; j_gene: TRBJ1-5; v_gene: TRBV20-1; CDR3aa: SARDRQSSDQPQH
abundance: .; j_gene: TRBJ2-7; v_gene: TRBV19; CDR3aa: ASSIAGQGLYEQY
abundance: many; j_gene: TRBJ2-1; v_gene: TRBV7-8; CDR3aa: ASSPPAGTSDSYNEQF
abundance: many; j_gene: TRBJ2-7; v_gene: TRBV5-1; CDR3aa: ASSAGLITYEQY
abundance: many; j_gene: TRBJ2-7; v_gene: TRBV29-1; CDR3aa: SVVHRGDEQY
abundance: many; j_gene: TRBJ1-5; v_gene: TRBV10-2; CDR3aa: ASSEGGNQPQH
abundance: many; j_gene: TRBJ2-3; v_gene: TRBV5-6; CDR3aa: ASSRFVGQSTDTQY
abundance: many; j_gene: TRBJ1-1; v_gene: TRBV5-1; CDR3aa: ASSLGTGGTEAF
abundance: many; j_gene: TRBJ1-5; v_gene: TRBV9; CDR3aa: ASSVVGGQEHYSNQPQH
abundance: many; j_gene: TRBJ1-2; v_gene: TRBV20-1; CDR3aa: SARDLKWGFSNYGYT
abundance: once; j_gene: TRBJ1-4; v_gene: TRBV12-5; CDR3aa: ASGWGRNEKLF
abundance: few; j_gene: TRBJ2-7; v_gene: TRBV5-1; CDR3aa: ASSLGIRGGGEQY
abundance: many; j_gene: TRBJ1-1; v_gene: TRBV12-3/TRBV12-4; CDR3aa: ASSLNPSTEAF
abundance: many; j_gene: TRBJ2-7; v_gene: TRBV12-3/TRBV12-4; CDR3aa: ASSFWDRSDEQY
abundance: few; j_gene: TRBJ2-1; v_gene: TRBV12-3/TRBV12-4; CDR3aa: ASSLFLGGNNEQF